This section outlines one TCR beta chain sequence together with its context. Its specificity is not known. This table comes from immunoSEQ multiplex PCR, and its TCRdb copy is limited to in-frame clones, with some not included. The sample consists of about 92,000 clones, about 83% of them appearing once. Time point given: cycle 4 day 1 (C4D1), after less than 7 weeks of nivolumab. Following autologous stem cell transplantation, relapse occurred in every patient, and exposure to brentuximab vedotin varied. These data come from a study of PD-1 blockade in classical Hodgkin lymphoma. General study results and limits: It was among complete responders that baseline diversity resembled that of newly diagnosed patients.

Trimming left V 0 bases short and J 4 bases short, with 6 bases between. Germline CDR1 reads LNHDA; CDR2 reads SQIVND (reference sequence). The CDR3 runs to 13 residues. The sequences come from peripheral blood mononuclear cells (PBMCs), collected before the fourth cycle of nivolumab. The gene calls are TRBV19 and TRBJ1-1; D ambiguous. This sequence was found in a human donor with classical Hodgkin lymphoma. The chain's CDR3 is CASSIDLGTEAFF. CDR3 bases: TGTGCCAGTAGTATAGATCTGGGCACTGAAGCTTTCTTT.